This paragraph covers one T cell receptor (beta chain) sequence. Antigen specificity is unknown. With a J-beta primer mix and a sample-barcoded 5' primer, a second PCR ran roughly 6 to 11 cycles. One entry per CDR3 protein, called by TCRdb with MiXCR from the 5' RACE reads. The top ten hold approximately 22% of the sample, which has fewer than 900,000 distinct CDR3 sequences, around 40% seen once. Donors ranged from about 6 to 95 years old and were healthy Caucasians in Russia. Extractions gave at least 6 micrograms of total RNA per sample. This record belongs to a study of blood T cells in healthy people across ages. Germline CDR1 and CDR2: KGHSH and LQKENI. There are 15 residues in the CDR3. Trimming took off 3 bases at V and 6 bases at J, with 17 bases between the two ends. Points from the study as a whole: From one million sequenced T cells, diversity estimates were lower bounds. Expanded clonotype changes were possibly confounded by unknown donor CMV status.

Sequenced sample: blood. The chain carries TRBV18 and TRBJ1-2; D remains unclear. This receptor was identified in a woman aged 55-69 years in good health. CDR3 sequence: CASSPTQLTADGYTF. As DNA, the CDR3 is TGTGCCAGCTCACCGACCCAACTAACGGCGGATGGCTACACCTTC.